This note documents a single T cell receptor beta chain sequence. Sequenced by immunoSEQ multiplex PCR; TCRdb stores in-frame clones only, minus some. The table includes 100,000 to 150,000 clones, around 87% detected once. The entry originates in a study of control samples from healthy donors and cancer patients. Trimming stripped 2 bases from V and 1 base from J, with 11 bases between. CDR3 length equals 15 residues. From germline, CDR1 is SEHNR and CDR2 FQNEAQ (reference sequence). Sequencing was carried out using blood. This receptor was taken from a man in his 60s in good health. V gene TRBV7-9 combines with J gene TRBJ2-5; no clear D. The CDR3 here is CASSLLASAQETQYF. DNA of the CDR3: TGTGCCAGCAGCTTACTTGCCTCAGCCCAAGAGACCCAGTACTTC.